This passage covers 13 T cell receptor beta chains from one sample sequenced in a study of CD8+ T cells in alopecia areata. cDNA reverse transcribed from extracted RNA served as the sequencing template. The protocol was immunoSEQ multiplex PCR, while the TCRdb copy is restricted to in-frame clones and leaves out a portion. This sample has fewer than 150,000 clones, with roughly two fifths found just once. The material sequenced was CD4+ T cells sorted from blood. These receptors were collected from a human donor with alopecia areata.

The J gene is TRBJ1-2, the V gene TRBV4-3; no clear D gene. There are 10 residues in the CDR3. The germline V gene encodes CDR1 LGHNA and CDR2 YSLEER. With 9 bases removed from V and 7 bases from J, the gap between germline ends came to 9 bases. This CDR3 is CARPQFGYTF. The CDR3 DNA follows: TGCGCCAGACCCCAATTTGGCTACACCTTC.

In its sample, this clone was seen a few times. V usage is TRBV28 and J usage is TRBJ1-2; TRBD1 might be the D (5 bases). Trimming pared 2 bases from V and 3 bases from J, leaving 10 bases between. The germline CDR1 and CDR2 sequences are MDHEN and SYDVKM. This CDR3 has 14 amino acids. The DNA of the CDR3 is TGTGCCAGCAGTTTACAAACAGGCCACTATGGCTACACCTTC. Encoded protein: CASSLQTGHYGYTF.

This clone was observed a few times. The rearrangement links TRBV6-6 to TRBJ2-1; D possibly uses TRBD1 or TRBD2 (5 bases each). V shed 7 bases and J shed 10 bases, with 11 bases lying between them. The CDR3 totals 11 residues. Germline V gives CDR1 MNHNY, CDR2 SVGAGI (reference sequence). The CDR3 region has the DNA TGTGCCAGCACCAAGGGGACGGAGCAGTTCTTC. Its translation: CASTKGTEQFF.

The chain joins TRBV20-1 to TRBJ1-1; D is unresolved. CDR1 and CDR2 (germline): DFQATT, SNEGSKA (reference sequence). The CDR3 has 10 amino acids. V was shortened by 5 bases and J by 8 bases, with 9 bases between the two germline ends. CDR3 DNA: TGCAGTGCTGTATCAATGGAAGCTTTCTTT. Its protein product is CSAVSMEAFF.

The rearrangement uses TRBV30 and TRBJ2-1, with D unresolved. This CDR3 contains 11 residues. V dropped 3 bases and J dropped 7 bases, with 7 bases sitting between them. Germline V gene sequence: CDR1 GTSNPN, CDR2 SVGIG (reference sequence). The CDR3 sequence is CAWSGVNEQFF. Written as DNA, the CDR3 is TGTGCCTGGAGCGGAGTTAATGAGCAGTTCTTC.

This rearrangement joins TRBV4-1 to TRBJ1-2; D gene uncertain. The ends were cut back, 2 bases at V and 1 base at J, with 8 bases in the middle. This CDR3 has 14 residues. Germline V lookup: CDR1 MGHRA, CDR2 YSYEKL. For the CDR3, the DNA is TGCGCCAGCAGCCAAACAGAGGTTAACTATGGCTACACCTTC. This sequence encodes CASSQTEVNYGYTF.

This sequence joins TRBV10-3 and TRBJ1-6; D is possibly TRBD1 (5 bases). This CDR3 region has 14 residues. V shed 6 bases and J shed 7 bases, with 13 bases lying between them. CDR1 is ENHRY and CDR2 is SYGVKD in the germline V gene. Here the CDR3 reads CAIRAGTENSPLHF. For the CDR3, the DNA is TGTGCCATCAGGGCCGGGACCGAGAATTCACCCCTCCACTTT.

The count of this clone is one. The chain links TRBV7-2 to TRBJ2-7; TRBD2 is a possible D gene (5 bases). CDR3 length equals 14 residues. The germline gives CDR1 SGHTA, CDR2 FQGNSA. V gave up 5 bases and J gave up 3 bases, with 14 bases separating them. The CDR3 DNA reads TGTGCCAGCAGCCGCGGGCCCCGGAACTACGAGCAGTACTTC. Translation gives CASSRGPRNYEQYF. Complete variable domain (other parts from reference TRBV7-2 and TRBJ2-7): GAGVSQSPSNKVTEKGKDVELRCDPISGHTALYWYRQSLGQGLEFLIYFQGNSAPDKSGLPSDRFSAERTGGSVSTLTIQRTQQEDSAVYLCASSRGPRNYEQYFGPGTRLTVT.

This clone was counted a few times. The chain links TRBV28 to TRBJ2-3, with D perhaps matching TRBD2 (5 bases). This CDR3 contains 11 residues. Germline values: CDR1 MDHEN, CDR2 SYDVKM. The ends were cut back, 8 bases at V and 3 bases at J, with 6 bases in the middle. CDR3 sequence reads: CASGLTDTQYF. DNA of the CDR3: TGTGCCAGCGGACTGACAGATACGCAGTATTTT.

The CDR3, as DNA: TGCAGCGTTGTAGGGACTACCTACGAGCAGTACTTC. The encoded protein is CSVVGTTYEQYF. This chain connects TRBV29-1 to TRBJ2-7, with TRBD2 matching over 7 bases. The V gene end was trimmed by 4 bases and the J gene end by 2 bases; junction bases not matched to a gene: 2. Germline CDR1 SQVTM, CDR2 ANQGSEA. The CDR3 is made up of 12 amino acids.

V is TRBV4-1 and J is TRBJ2-4, with D unclear. CDR1 MGHRA and CDR2 YSYEKL come from the germline V gene. The CDR3 extends over 14 amino acids. V lost 3 bases and J lost 0, with 6 bases in between. This chain's CDR3 is CASSHAGAKNIQYF. The DNA of the CDR3 is TGCGCCAGCAGCCATGCCGGAGCCAAAAACATTCAGTACTTC.

The chain joins TRBV7-3 to TRBJ1-1; 7 bases match TRBD1. Germline CDR1 is SGHTA and CDR2 is FQGTGA. CDR3 size: 13 residues. Germline trimming cut 4 bases from V and 2 bases from J; bases unmatched to any gene: 1. This chain's CDR3 is CASSYRGNTEAFF. DNA for the CDR3: TGTGCCAGCAGCTACAGGGGAAACACTGAAGCTTTCTTT.

V and J are TRBV6-4 and TRBJ2-1; D might be TRBD1 or TRBD2, each matching 7 bases. CDR3 length: 16 amino acids. Germline CDR1 MRHNA, CDR2 SNTAGT. Trimming shortened V by 2 bases and J by 4 bases, and 15 bases separated the two germline ends. Written as DNA, the CDR3 is TGTGCCAGCAGTGACGGGTACAGGGGAGGGTACAATGAGCAGTTCTTC. Protein: CASSDGYRGGYNEQFF.